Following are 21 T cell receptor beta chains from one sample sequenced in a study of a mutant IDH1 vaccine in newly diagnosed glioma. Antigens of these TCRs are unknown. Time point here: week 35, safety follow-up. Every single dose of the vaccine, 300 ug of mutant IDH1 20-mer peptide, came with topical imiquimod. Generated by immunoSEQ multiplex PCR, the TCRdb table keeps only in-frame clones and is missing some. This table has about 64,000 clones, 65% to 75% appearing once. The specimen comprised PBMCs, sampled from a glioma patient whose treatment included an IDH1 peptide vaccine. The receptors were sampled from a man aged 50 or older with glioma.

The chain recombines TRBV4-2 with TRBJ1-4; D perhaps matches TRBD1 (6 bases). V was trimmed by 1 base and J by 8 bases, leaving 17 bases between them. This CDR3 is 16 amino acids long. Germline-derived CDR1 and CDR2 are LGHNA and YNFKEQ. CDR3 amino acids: CASSQALSERGEKLFF. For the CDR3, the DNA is TGTGCCAGCAGCCAAGCGTTGTCAGAGAGGGGGGAAAAACTGTTTTTT.

Here the CDR3 reads CASSQELQVPRNLFF. The CDR3 nucleotides are TGCGCCAGCAGCCAAGAATTACAAGTTCCCCGTAATCTGTTTTTT. V and J are TRBV4-1 and TRBJ1-4, with unresolved D. Trimming cost V 0 bases and J 14 bases, with 19 bases left between them. The germline CDR1 and CDR2 sequences are MGHRA and YSYEKL. The CDR3 is 15 residues long.

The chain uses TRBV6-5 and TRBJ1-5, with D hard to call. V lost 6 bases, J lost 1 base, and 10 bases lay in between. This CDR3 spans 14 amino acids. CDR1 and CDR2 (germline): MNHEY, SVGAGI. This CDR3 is CASSQALSNQPQHF. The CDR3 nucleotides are TGTGCCAGCAGCCAGGCCCTGAGCAATCAGCCCCAGCATTTT.

The DNA of the CDR3 is TGTGCCAGCTCACCACCCGGGACACCCTATGGCTACACCTTC. It codes for CASSPPGTPYGYTF. The chain recombines TRBV18 with TRBJ1-2; maybe TRBD1 (6 bases). Germline-derived CDR1 and CDR2 are KGHSH and LQKENI. V was pared by 0 bases and J by 4 bases, with 9 bases between. The CDR3 length is 14 residues.

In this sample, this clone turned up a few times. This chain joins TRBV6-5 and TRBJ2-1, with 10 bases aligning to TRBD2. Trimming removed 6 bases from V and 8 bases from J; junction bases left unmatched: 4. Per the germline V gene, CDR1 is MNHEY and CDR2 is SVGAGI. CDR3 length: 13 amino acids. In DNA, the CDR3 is TGTGCCAGCAGCGTAGCGGGGGGATATGAGCAGTTCTTC. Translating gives CASSVAGGYEQFF.

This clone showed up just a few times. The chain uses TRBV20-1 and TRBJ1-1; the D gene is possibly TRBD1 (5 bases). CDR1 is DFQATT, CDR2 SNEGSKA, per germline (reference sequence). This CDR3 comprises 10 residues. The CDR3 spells CSGGNGEAFF. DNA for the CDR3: TGCTCCGGGGGGAACGGTGAAGCTTTCTTT.

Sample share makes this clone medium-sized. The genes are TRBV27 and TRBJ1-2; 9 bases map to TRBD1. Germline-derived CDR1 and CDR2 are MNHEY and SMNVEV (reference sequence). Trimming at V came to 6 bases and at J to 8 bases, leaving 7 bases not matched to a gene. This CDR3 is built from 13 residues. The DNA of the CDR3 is TGTGCCAGCAGACTACAGGGGGCGCCCGGCTACACCTTC. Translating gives CASRLQGAPGYTF.

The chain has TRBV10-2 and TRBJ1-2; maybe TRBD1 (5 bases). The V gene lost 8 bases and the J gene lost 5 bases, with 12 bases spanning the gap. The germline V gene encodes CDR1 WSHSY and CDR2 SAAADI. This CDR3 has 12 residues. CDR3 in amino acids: CASSRDLYGYTF. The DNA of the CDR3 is TGCGCCAGCTCCAGGGACCTGTATGGCTACACCTTC.

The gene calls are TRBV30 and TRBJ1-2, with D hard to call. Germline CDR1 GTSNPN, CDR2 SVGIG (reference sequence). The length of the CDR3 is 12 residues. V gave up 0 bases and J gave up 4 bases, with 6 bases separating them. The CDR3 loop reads CAWSVRSYGYTF. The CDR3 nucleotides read TGTGCCTGGAGTGTACGGTCCTATGGCTACACCTTC.

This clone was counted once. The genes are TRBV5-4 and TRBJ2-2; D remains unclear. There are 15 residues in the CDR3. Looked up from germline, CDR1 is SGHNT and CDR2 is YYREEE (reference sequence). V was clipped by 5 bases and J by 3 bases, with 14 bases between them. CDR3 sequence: CASSQGSSDTGELFF. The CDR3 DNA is TGTGCCAGCAGTCAAGGTTCCTCCGACACCGGGGAGCTGTTTTTT. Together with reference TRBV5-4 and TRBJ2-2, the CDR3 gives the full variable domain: ETGVTQSPTHLIKTRGQQVTLRCSSQSGHNTVSWYQQALGQGPQFIFQYYREEENGRGNFPPRFSGLQFPNYSSELNVNALELDDSALYLCASSQGSSDTGELFFGEGSRLTVL.

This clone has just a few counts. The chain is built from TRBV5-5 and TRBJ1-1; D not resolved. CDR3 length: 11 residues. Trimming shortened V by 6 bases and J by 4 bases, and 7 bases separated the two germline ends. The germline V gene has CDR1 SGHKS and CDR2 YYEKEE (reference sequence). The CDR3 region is CASIGLTEAFF. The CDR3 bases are TGTGCCAGCATCGGTCTCACTGAAGCTTTCTTT.

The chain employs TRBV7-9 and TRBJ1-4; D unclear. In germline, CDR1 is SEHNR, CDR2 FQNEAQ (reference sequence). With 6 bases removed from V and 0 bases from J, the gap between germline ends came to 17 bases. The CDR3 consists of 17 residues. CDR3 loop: CASSRTQIGATNEKLFF. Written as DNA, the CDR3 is TGTGCCAGCAGTCGGACTCAAATCGGGGCAACTAATGAAAAACTGTTTTTT.

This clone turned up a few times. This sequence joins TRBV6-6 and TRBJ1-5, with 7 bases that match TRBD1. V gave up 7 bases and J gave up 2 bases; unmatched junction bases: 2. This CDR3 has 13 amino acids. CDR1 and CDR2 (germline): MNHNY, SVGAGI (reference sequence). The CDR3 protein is CASNDRGNQPQHF. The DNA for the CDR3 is TGTGCCAGCAACGACAGGGGCAATCAGCCCCAGCATTTT.

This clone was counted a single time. As DNA, the CDR3 is TGTGCCACCAGCAGAGTAAAACAGGGGGTAGGGGAGACCCAGTACTTC. Protein product: CATSRVKQGVGETQYF. The rearrangement uses TRBV15 and TRBJ2-5, with 8 nucleotides matching TRBD1. This CDR3 spans 16 amino acids. V lost 1 base to trimming and J lost 5 bases; unmatched junction nucleotides: 9. The germline V gene has CDR1 LNHNV and CDR2 YYDKDF (reference sequence).

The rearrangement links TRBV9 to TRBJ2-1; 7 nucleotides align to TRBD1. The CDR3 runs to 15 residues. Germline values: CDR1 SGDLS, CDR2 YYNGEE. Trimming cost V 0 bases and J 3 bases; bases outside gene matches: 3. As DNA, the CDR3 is TGTGCCAGCAGCGTAGGACAGGGAGACTACAATGAGCAGTTCTTC. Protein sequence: CASSVGQGDYNEQFF.

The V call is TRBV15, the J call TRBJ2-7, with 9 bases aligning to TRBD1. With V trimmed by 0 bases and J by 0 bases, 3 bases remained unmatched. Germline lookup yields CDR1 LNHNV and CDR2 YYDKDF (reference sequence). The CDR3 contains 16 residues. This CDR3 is CATSREGTGSSYEQYF. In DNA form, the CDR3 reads TGTGCCACCAGCAGAGAAGGGACAGGGAGCTCCTACGAGCAGTACTTC.

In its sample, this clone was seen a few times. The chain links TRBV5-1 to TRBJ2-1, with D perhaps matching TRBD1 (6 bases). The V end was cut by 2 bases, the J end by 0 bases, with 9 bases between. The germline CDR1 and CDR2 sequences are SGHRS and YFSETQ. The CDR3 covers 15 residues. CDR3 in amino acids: CASSLRQDSYNEQFF. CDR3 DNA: TGCGCCAGCAGCTTACGACAGGACTCCTACAATGAGCAGTTCTTC.

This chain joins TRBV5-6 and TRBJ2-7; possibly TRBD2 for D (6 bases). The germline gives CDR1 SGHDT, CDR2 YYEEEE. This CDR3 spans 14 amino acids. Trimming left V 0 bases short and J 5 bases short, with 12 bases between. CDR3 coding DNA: TGTGCCAGCAGCTTGGTAGTCGGGGGAAACGAGCAGTACTTC. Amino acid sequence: CASSLVVGGNEQYF.

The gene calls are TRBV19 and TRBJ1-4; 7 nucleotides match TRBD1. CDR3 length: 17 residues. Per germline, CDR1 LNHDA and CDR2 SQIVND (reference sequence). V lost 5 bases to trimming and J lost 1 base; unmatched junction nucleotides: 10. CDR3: CASSPGQVLGTNEKLFF. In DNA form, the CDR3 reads TGTGCCAGTAGTCCTGGACAGGTCCTGGGAACTAATGAAAAACTGTTTTTT.

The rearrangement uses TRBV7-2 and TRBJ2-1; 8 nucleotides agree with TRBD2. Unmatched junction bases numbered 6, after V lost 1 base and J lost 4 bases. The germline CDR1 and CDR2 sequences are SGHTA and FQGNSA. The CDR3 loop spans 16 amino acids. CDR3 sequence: CASSLGGTRRYNEQFF. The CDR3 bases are TGTGCCAGCAGCTTAGGAGGGACTAGGAGGTACAATGAGCAGTTCTTC.

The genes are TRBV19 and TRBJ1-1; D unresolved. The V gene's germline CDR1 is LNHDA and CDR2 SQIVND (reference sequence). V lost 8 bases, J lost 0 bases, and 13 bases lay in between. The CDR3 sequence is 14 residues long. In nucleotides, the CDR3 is TGTGCCAGTTTCCGCGGGGTCGTGAACACTGAAGCTTTCTTT. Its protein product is CASFRGVVNTEAFF.